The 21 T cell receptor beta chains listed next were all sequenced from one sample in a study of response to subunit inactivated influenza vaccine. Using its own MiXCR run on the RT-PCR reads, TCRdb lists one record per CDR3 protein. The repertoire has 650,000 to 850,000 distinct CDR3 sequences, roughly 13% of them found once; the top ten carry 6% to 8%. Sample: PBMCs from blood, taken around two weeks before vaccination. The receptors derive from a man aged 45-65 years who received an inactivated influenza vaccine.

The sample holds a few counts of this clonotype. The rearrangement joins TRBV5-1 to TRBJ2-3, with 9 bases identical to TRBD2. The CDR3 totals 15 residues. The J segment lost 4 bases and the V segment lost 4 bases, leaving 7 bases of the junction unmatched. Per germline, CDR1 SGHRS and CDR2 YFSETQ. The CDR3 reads CASSMGLAGPDTQYF. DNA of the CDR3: TGCGCCAGCAGCATGGGACTAGCAGGACCAGATACGCAGTATTTT.

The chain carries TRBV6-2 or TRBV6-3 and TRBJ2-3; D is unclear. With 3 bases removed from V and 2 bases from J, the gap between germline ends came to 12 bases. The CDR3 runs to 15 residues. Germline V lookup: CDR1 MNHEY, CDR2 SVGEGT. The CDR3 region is CASSYTQDVTDTQYF. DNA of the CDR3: TGTGCCAGCAGTTATACCCAGGACGTCACAGATACGCAGTATTTT.

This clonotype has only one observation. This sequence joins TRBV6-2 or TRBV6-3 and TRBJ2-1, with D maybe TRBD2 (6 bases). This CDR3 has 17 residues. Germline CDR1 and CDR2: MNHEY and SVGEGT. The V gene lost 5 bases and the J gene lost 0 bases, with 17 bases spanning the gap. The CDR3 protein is CASSGLSRADSYNEQFF. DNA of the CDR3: TGTGCCAGCAGTGGACTATCGAGGGCCGACTCCTACAATGAGCAGTTCTTC.

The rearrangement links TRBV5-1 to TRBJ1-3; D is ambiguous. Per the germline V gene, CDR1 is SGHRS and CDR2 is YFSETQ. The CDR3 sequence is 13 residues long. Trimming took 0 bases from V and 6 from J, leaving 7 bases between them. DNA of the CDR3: TGCGCCAGCAGCTTGGATGCGGAAAACACCATATATTTT. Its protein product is CASSLDAENTIYF.

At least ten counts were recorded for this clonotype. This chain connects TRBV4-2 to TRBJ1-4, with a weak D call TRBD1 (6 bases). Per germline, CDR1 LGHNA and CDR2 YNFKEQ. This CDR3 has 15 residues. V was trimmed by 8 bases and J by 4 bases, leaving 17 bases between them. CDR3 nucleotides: TGTGCCAGCCAACTCCAACAGGGTAATAATGAAAAACTGTTTTTT. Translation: CASQLQQGNNEKLFF.

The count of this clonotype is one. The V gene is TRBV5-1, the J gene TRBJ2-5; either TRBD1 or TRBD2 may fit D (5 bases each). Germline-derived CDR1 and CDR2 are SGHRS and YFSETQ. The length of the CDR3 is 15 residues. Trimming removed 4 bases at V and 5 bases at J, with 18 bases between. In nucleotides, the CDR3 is TGCGCCAGCAGCATTTTCCGGGGCCTAGGGGAGACCCAGTACTTC. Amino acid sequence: CASSIFRGLGETQYF.

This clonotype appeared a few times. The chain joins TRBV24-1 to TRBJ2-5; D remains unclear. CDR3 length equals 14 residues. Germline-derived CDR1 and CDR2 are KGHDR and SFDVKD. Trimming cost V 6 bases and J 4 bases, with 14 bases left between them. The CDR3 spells CATSPSAIVETQYF. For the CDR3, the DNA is TGTGCCACCAGTCCCTCAGCGATAGTAGAGACCCAGTACTTC.

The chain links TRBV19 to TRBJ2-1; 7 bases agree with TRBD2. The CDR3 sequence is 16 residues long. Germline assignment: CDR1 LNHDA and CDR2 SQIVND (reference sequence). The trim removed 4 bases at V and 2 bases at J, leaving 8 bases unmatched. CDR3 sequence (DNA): TGTGCCAGTAGTAACCCGTCTAGCGGAGCCTACAATGAGCAGTTCTTC. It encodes CASSNPSSGAYNEQFF.

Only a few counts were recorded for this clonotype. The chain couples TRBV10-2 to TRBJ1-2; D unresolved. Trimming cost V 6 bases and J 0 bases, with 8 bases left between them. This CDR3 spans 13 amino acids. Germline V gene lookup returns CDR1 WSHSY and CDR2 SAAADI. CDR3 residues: CASRDRTNYGYTF. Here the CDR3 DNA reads TGCGCCAGCAGGGACCGAACTAACTATGGCTACACCTTC.

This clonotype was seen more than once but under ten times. In nucleotides, the CDR3 is TGTGCCAGCAGAGGGACAGAAAATTCACCCCTCCACTTT. Protein product: CASRGTENSPLHF. The chain couples TRBV6-6 to TRBJ1-6; 7 bases are shared with TRBD1. Looked up from germline, CDR1 is MNHNY and CDR2 is SVGAGI (reference sequence). Trimming at V came to 6 bases and at J to 7 bases, leaving 3 bases not matched to a gene. CDR3 length equals 13 residues.

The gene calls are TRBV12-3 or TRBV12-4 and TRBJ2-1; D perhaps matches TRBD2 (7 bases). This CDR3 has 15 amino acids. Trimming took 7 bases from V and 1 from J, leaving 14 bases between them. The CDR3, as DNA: TGTGCCAGCACGTGGGGGGGGCTATCCTACAATGAGCAGTTCTTC. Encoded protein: CASTWGGLSYNEQFF.

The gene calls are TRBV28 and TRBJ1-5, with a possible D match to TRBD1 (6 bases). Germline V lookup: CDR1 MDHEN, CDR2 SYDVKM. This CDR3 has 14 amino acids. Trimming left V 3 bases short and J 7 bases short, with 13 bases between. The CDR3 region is CASSFQGIGQPQHF. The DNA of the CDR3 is TGTGCCAGCAGTTTCCAGGGGATCGGGCAGCCCCAGCATTTT.

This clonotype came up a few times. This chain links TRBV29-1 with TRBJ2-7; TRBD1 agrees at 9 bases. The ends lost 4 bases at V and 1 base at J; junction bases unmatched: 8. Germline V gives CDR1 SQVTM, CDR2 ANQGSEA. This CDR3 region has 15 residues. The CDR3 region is CSVAPRQGGSYEQYF. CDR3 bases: TGCAGCGTTGCCCCTAGACAGGGGGGGTCCTACGAGCAGTACTTC.

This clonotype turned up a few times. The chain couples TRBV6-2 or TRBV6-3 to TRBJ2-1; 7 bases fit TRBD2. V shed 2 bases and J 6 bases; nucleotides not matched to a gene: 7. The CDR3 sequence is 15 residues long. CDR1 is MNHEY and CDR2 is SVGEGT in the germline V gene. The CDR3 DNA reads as TGTGCCAGCAGTTACCAGGCGGGAGTCTTCAATGAGCAGTTCTTC. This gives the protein CASSYQAGVFNEQFF.

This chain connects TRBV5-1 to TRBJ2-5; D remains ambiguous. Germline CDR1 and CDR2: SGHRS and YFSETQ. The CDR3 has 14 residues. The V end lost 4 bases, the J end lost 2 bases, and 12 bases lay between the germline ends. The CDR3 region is CASSRQNSQETQYF. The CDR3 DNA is TGCGCCAGCAGCAGACAAAACTCACAAGAGACCCAGTACTTC.

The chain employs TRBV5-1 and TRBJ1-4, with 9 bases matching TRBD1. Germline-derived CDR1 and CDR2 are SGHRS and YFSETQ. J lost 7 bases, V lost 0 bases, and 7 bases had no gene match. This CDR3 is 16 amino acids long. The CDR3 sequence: CASSLDGQGIREKLFF. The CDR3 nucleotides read TGCGCCAGCAGCTTGGACGGACAGGGGATACGTGAAAAACTGTTTTTT.

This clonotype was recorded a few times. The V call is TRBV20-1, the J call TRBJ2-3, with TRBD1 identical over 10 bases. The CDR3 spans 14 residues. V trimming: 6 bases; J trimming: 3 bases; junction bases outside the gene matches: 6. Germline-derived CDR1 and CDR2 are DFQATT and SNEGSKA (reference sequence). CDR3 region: CSAKDRGGTDTQYF. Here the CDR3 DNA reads TGCAGTGCCAAGGACAGGGGGGGTACAGATACGCAGTATTTT.

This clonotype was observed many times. CDR3 residues: CASKGPLADHSYNEQFF. In nucleotides, the CDR3 is TGTGCCAGCAAGGGCCCGCTAGCGGACCACTCCTACAATGAGCAGTTCTTC. The J gene is TRBJ2-1, the V gene TRBV2; 7 bases are a match to TRBD2. CDR1 is SNHLY and CDR2 is FYNNEI in the germline V gene. CDR3 length: 17 residues. Losses at the gene ends were 7 bases for V and 0 bases for J; bases not matched to a gene: 12.

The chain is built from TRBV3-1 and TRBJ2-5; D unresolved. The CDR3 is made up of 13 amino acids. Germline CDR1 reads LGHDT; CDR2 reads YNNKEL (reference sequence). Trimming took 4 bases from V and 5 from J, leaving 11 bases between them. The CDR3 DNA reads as TGTGCCAGCAGCCCCACGACAAAGGAGACCCAGTACTTC. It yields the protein CASSPTTKETQYF.

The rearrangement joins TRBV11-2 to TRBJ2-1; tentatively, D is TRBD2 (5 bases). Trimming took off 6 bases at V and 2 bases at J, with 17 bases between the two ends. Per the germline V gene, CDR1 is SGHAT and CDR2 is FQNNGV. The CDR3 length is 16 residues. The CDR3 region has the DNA TGTGCCAGCAGGGCAAGCTACGGGATGGCCTACAATGAGCAGTTCTTC. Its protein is CASRASYGMAYNEQFF.

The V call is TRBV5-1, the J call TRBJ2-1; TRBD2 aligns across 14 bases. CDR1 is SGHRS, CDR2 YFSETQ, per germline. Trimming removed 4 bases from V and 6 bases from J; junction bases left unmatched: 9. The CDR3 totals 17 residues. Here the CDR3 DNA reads TGCGCCAGCAGCAAGACTAGCGGGGGGGCAGGGCCCAATGAGCAGTTCTTC. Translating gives CASSKTSGGAGPNEQFF.